This T cell receptor beta chain was found in a study of tumor-infiltrating lymphocytes in localized non-small cell lung cancer. Clones were read by immunoSEQ multiplex PCR, and TCRdb kept only the in-frame ones, dropping some. This sample yields about 3,000 clones, of which around 42% are seen a single time; just under 20% belongs to the top ten. Unmatched junction bases numbered 10, after V lost 5 bases and J lost 6 bases. Germline CDR1 is SGHAT and CDR2 is FQNNGV. This CDR3 comprises 17 residues. The receptor's source is a human donor with non-small cell lung cancer. This sequence joins TRBV11-2 and TRBJ1-4; 12 bases map to TRBD1. Sequenced sample: uninvolved lung tissue not adjacent to the tumor. CDR3 loop: CASSPSGTGGDDEKLFF. In DNA, the CDR3 is TGTGCCAGCAGCCCCTCCGGGACAGGGGGCGATGATGAAAAACTGTTTTTT.